This is a list of T cell receptor beta chains from one sample in a study of robustness of blood B and T cell sequencing. TCRdb called the PCR reads again in MiXCR, with one record for every CDR3 protein. The sample consists of about 4,000 distinct CDR3 sequences, more than 50% of them appearing once. The sequenced sample consisted of peripheral blood. The receptors stem from a human donor in good health. CDR3s leave out the opening cysteine and the closing phenylalanine or tryptophan. D genes are given only for firm matches.

d_call v_call cdr3_aa
NA TRBV14 ASSQGSWDTQY
TRBD1 TRBV10-3 AISGGTGFTNTEAF
NA TRBV11-3 ASSNRSGPYEQY
TRBD1 TRBV20-1 SAGGPPGQGDSQNTQY
NA TRBV7-2 ASSDGWDEQY
TRBD1 TRBV20-1 SAPPADRGQGYT
NA TRBV29-1 SVKGHIEQY
NA TRBV6-5 ASSYSSAYHYGYT
NA TRBV29-1 SVEADNTDTQY
NA TRBV7-9 ASSPGAGATGELF
NA TRBV5-1 ASSPYGGDTEAF
NA TRBV9 ASSVNPSQRGTGELF
NA TRBV20-1 SARDGGRGRTEAF
NA TRBV6-1 ASTEGPYAEAF
NA TRBV20-1 SARGLVGADTEAF
NA TRBV5-1 ASSLSGLSPLH
TRBD2 TRBV5-1 ASKGLDSTGTDTQY
NA TRBV2 ASSVTGAGELF
TRBD2 TRBV5-5 ASSSSGAVDTQY
TRBD1 TRBV7-9 ASSRGQGTGNTIY
NA TRBV15 ATSRDRNGYT
NA TRBV5-4 ASSSKTGNTEAF
NA TRBV15 ATSGDPGINSPLH
TRBD2 TRBV20-1 STRRPSGGPEGFTDTQY
NA TRBV20-1 SASDGYSNQPQH
NA TRBV11-1 ASSLTAGTAPGGYT
TRBD1 TRBV5-5 ASSLNRGGGYEQY
NA TRBV3-1 ASSPDGSSYNEQF
NA TRBV5-1 ASSLKDRGGELF
TRBD1 TRBV6-6 ASSYLTGAEAF
NA TRBV5-1 ASSFGQNEQY
NA TRBV18 ASSEAVTYNEQF
TRBD1 TRBV5-6 ASSVDRVYGYT
NA TRBV7-9 ASGTIEGYT
TRBD2 TRBV7-2 ASSLAPTSGGRSGEQF
NA TRBV7-2 ASSLVEWLTNYGYT
NA TRBV20-1 SAEYRAGGTEAF
NA TRBV11-2 ASSPWDTEDYGYT
NA TRBV12-3/TRBV12-4 ASSFGAGEGLLKAF
NA TRBV30 AWSVFTVISYGYT
NA TRBV11-1 ASSFWGGSEQF
NA TRBV11-2 ASSLRNRDGANVLT
NA TRBV10-1 ASSPNGDTQY
NA TRBV4-2 VSSQDKGVSREQF
NA TRBV20-1 SATVAGGAGAYEQY
NA TRBV6-2/TRBV6-3 ASSYSETVPSSYNSPLH